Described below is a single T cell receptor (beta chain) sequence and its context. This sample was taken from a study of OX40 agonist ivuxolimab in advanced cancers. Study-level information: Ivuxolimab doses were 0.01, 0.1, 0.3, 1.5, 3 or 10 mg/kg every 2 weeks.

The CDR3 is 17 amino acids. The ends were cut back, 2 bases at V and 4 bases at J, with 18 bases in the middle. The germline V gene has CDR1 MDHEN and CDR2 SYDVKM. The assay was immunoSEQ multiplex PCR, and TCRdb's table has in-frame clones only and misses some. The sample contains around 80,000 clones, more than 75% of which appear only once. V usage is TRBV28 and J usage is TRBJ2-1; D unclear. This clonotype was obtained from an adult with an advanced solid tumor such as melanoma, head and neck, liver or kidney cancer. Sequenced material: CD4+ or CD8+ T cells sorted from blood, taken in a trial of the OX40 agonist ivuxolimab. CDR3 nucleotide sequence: TGTGCCAGCAGTTTACCCGCCGTTCGGGCCGCGTACAATGAGCAGTTCTTC. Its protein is CASSLPAVRAAYNEQFF.